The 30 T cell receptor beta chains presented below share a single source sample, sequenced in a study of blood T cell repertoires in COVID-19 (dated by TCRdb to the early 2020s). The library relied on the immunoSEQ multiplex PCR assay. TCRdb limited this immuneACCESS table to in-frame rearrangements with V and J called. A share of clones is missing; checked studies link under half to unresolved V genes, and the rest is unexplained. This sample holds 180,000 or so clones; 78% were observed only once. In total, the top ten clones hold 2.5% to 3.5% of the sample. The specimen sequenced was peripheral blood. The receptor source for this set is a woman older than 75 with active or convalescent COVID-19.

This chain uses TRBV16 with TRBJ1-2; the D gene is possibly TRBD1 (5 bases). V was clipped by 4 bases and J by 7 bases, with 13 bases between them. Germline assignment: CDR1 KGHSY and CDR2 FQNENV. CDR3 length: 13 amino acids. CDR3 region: CASSPGGIGGYTF. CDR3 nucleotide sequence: TGTGCCAGCAGCCCCGGGGGGATTGGTGGCTACACCTTC.

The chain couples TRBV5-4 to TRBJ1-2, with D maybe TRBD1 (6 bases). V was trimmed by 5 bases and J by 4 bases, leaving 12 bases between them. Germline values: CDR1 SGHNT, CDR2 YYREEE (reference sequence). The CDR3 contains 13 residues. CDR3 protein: CASRPQGIYGYTF. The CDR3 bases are TGTGCCAGCAGACCACAGGGAATCTATGGCTACACCTTC.

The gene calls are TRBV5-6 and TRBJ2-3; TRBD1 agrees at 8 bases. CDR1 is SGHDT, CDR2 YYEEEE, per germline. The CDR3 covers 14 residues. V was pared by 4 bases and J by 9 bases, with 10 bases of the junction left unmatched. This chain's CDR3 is CASSQGQAEGTQYF. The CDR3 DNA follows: TGTGCCAGCAGCCAGGGACAGGCCGAGGGGACGCAGTATTTT.

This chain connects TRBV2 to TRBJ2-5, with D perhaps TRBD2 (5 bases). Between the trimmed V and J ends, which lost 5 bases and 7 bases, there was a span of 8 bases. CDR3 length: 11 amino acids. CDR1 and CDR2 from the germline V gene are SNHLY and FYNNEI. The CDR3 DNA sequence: TGTGCCAGCAGTCAGGACTGGACCCAGTACTTC. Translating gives CASSQDWTQYF.

This CDR3 is CASSLRVRGNTIYF. Here the CDR3 DNA reads TGTGCCAGCAGTTTGAGGGTCCGGGGAAACACCATATATTTT. The chain carries TRBV28 and TRBJ1-3; D is unclear. Germline V CDR1 and CDR2: MDHEN, SYDVKM. CDR3 length: 14 amino acids. V was trimmed by 3 bases and J by 4 bases, leaving 10 bases between them.

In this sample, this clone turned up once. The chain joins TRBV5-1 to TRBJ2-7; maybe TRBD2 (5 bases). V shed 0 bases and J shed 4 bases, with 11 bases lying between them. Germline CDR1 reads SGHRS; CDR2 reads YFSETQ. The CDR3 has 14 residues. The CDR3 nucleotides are TGCGCCAGCAGCTTGGGAGAGGGATGGTACGAGCAGTACTTC. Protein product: CASSLGEGWYEQYF.

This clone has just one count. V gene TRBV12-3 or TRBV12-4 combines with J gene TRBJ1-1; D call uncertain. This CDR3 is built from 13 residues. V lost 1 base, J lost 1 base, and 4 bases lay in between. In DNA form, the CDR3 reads TGTGCCAGCAGTTTAGGAGAGAACACTGAAGCTTTCTTT. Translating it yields CASSLGENTEAFF.

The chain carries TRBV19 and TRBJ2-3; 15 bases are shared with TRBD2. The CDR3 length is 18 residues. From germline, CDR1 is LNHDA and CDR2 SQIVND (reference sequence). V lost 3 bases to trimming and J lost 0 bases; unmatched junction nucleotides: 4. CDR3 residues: CASSIRGLAGGSTDTQYF. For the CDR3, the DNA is TGTGCCAGTAGTATTCGGGGACTAGCGGGGGGAAGCACAGATACGCAGTATTTT.

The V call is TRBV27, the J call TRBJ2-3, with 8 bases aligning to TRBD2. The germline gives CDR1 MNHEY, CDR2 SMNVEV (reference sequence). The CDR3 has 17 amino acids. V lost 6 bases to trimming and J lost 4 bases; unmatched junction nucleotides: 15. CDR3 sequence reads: CASRRTGGGNFPDTQYF. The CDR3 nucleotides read TGTGCCAGCAGAAGAACGGGGGGGGGCAATTTCCCAGATACGCAGTATTTT.

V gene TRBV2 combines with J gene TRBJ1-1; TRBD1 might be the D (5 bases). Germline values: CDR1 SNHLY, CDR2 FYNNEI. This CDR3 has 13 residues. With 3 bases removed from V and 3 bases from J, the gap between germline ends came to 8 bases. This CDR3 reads CASSDLGDTEAFF. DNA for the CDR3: TGTGCCAGCAGTGATCTAGGGGACACTGAAGCTTTCTTT.

For the CDR3, the DNA is TGCGCCAGCAGCCAAGGTCAACCAGCTGGAAACACCATATATTTT. Translating gives CASSQGQPAGNTIYF. V gene TRBV4-1 combines with J gene TRBJ1-3; D not certain. CDR3 size: 15 residues. The germline CDR1 and CDR2 sequences are MGHRA and YSYEKL. Between the trimmed V and J ends, which lost 1 base and 2 bases, there was a span of 9 bases.

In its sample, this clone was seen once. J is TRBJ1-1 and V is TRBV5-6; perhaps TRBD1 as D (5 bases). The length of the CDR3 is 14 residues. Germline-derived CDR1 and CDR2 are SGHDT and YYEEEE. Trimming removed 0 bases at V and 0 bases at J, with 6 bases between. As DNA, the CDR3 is TGTGCCAGCAGCTTGGGGACACTGAACACTGAAGCTTTCTTT. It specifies CASSLGTLNTEAFF.

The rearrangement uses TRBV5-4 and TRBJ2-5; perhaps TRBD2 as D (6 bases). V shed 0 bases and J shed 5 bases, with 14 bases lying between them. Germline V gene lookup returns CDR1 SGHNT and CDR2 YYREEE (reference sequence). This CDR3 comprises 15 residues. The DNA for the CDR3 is TGTGCCAGCAGCTTGGCCTCTTCCCTAGCGGAGACCCAGTACTTC. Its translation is CASSLASSLAETQYF.

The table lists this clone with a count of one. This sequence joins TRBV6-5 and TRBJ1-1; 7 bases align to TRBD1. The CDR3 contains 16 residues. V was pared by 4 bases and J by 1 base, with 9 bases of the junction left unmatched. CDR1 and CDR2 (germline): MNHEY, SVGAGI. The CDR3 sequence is CASSWTGTTTNTEAFF. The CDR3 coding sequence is TGTGCCAGCAGTTGGACAGGCACTACTACGAACACTGAAGCTTTCTTT.

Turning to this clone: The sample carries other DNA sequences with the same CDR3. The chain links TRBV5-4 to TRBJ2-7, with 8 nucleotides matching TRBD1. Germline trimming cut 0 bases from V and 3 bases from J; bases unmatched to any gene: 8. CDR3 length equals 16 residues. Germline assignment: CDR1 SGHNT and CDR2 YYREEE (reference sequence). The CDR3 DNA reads TGTGCCAGCAGCTTGGGACTAGGACAGGGTTTCTACGAGCAGTACTTC. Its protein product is CASSLGLGQGFYEQYF.

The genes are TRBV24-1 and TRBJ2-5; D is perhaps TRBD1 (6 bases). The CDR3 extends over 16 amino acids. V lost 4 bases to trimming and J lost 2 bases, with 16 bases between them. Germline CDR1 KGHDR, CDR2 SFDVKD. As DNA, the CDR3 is TGTGCCACCAGTGAAACCAGGAATGACAGGCAAGAGACCCAGTACTTC. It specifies CATSETRNDRQETQYF.

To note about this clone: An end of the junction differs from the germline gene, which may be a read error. CDR3 sequence (DNA): TGTGCCACCAGTTATATCCAGGGCGTCAATGGCTACACCTTC. It codes for CATSYIQGVNGYTF. This rearrangement joins TRBV28 to TRBJ1-2, with D perhaps TRBD1 (5 bases). CDR3 length: 14 amino acids. Looked up from germline, CDR1 is MDHEN and CDR2 is SYDVKM.

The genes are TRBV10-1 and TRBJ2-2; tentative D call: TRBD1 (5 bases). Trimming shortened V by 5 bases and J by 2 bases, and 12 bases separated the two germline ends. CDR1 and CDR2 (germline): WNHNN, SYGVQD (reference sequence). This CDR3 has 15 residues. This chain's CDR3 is CASSQHGHNTGELFF. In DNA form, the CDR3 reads TGCGCCAGCAGTCAACACGGACATAACACCGGGGAGCTGTTTTTT.

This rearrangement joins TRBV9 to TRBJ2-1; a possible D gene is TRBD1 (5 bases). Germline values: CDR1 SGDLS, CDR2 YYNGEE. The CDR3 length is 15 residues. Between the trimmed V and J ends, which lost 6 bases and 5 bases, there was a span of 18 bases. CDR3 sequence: CASTGGRGIDNEQFF. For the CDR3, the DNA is TGTGCCAGCACCGGCGGAAGGGGAATCGACAATGAGCAGTTCTTC. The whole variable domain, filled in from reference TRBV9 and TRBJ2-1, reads DSGVTQTPKHLITATGQRVTLRCSPRSGDLSVYWYQQSLDQGLQFLIQYYNGEERAKGNILERFSAQQFPDLHSELNLSSLELGDSALYFCASTGGRGIDNEQFFGPGTRLTVL.

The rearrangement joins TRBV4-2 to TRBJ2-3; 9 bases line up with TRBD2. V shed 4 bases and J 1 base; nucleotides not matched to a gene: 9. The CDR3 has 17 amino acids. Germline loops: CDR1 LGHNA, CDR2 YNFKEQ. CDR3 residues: CASSPRTASGGTDTQYF. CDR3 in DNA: TGTGCCAGCAGCCCTCGGACGGCTAGCGGGGGCACAGATACGCAGTATTTT.

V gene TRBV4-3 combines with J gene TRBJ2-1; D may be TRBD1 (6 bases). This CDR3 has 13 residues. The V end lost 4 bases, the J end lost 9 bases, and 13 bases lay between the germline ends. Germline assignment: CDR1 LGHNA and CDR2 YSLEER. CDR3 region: CASSPFQGSEQFF. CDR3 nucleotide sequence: TGCGCCAGCAGCCCCTTTCAGGGGAGTGAGCAGTTCTTC.

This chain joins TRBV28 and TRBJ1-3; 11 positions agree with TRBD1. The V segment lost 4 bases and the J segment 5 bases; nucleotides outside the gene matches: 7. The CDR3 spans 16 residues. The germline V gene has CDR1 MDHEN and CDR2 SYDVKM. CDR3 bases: TGTGCCAGCAGTTGGGACAGGGGGAGGTCAAGAAACACCATATATTTT. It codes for CASSWDRGRSRNTIYF. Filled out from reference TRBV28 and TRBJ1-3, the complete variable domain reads DVKVTQSSRYLVKRTGEKVFLECVQDMDHENMFWYRQDPGLGLRLIYFSYDVKMKEKGDIPEGYSVSREKKERFSLILESASTNQTSMYLCASSWDRGRSRNTIYFGEGSWLTVV.

DNA of the CDR3: TGTGCCAGCAGCTGGGAGGGGGACAAGCCCTACGAGCAGTACTTC. Its translation: CASSWEGDKPYEQYF. This chain connects TRBV7-8 to TRBJ2-7, with D possibly matching TRBD2 (7 bases). V dropped 4 bases and J dropped 2 bases, with 15 bases sitting between them. The CDR3 spans 15 residues. In germline, CDR1 is SGHVS, CDR2 FQNEAQ.

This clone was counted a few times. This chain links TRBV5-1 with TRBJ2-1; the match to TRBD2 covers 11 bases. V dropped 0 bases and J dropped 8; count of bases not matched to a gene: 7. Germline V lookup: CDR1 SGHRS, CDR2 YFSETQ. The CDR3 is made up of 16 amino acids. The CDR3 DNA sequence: TGCGCCAGCAGCTTGGTTACTAGCGGGGGTTTCCATGAGCAGTTCTTC. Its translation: CASSLVTSGGFHEQFF.

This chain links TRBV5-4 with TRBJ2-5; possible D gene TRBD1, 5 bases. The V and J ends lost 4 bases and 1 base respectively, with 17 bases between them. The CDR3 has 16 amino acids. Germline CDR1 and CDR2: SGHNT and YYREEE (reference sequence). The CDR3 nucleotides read TGTGCCAGCAGCCCGCCGACAAAGGGGCCCCAAGAGACCCAGTACTTC. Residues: CASSPPTKGPQETQYF.

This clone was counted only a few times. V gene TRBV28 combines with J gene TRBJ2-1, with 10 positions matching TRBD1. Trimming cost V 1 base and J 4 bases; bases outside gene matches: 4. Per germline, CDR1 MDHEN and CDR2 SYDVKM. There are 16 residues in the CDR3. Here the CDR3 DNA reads TGTGCCAGCAGTTTATTGGGACAGGGGCCGTACAATGAGCAGTTCTTC. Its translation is CASSLLGQGPYNEQFF.

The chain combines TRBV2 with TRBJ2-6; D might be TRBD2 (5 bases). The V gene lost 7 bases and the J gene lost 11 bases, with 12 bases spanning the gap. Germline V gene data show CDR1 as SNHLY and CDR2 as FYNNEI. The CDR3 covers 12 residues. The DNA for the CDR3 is TGTGCCAGCAAAACGGAGGCTGACGTCCTGACTTTC. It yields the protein CASKTEADVLTF.

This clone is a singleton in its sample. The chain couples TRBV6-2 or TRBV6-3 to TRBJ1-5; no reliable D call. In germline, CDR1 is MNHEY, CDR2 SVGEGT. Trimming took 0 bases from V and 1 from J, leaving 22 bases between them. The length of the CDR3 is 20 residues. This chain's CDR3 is CASSYSRVDTQFLSNQPQHF. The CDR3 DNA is TGTGCCAGCAGTTACTCCCGGGTGGATACCCAATTTTTAAGCAATCAGCCCCAGCATTTT.

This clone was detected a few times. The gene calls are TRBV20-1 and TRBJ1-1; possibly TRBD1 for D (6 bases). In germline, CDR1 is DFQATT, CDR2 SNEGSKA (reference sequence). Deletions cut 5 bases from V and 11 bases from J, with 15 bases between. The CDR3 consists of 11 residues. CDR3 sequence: CSAPDSPKAFF. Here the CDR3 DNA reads TGCAGTGCTCCGGACAGCCCTAAGGCTTTCTTT.

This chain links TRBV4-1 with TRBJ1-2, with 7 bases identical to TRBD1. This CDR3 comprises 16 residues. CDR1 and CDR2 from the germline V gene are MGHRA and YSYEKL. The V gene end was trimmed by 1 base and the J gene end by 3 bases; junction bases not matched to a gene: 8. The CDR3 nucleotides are TGCGCCAGCAGCCAAGGCCTGACAGGGACCCACTATGGCTACACCTTC. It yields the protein CASSQGLTGTHYGYTF.